This TCR beta chain emerged from a study of graft-versus-host responses after intestinal transplantation. TCRdb's table, derived via immunoSEQ multiplex PCR, lists solely in-frame clones and lacks some. Of some 18,000 clones listed, roughly 78% are singletons. This CDR3 comprises 15 residues. Germline loops: CDR1 LNHDA, CDR2 SQIVND (reference sequence). Losses at the gene ends were 1 base for V and 7 bases for J; bases not matched to a gene: 7. Grafts had their tissue processed, releasing intraepithelial and lamina propria lymphocytes. The V and J genes are TRBV19 and TRBJ1-1; 9 bases fit TRBD1. The source of this sequence is a human patient who received an intestinal transplant, so some T cells may come from the graft donor. The specimen was ileum tissue, collected approximately 3 weeks after intestinal transplant. The CDR3 here is CASSIAGQGRGEAFF. DNA of the CDR3: TGTGCCAGTAGTATAGCTGGACAGGGGAGGGGTGAAGCTTTCTTT.